The clone carrying this T cell receptor beta chain was seen a single time. From germline, CDR1 is WSHSY and CDR2 SAAADI. The germline V and J ends were trimmed by 8 bases and 8 bases, with 18 bases remaining between them. The CDR3 length is 14 residues. This sample was taken from a study of blood T cell repertoires in COVID-19. Clones were sequenced by immunoSEQ multiplex PCR, and TCRdb holds only the in-frame ones, with some missing. The sample has some 340,000 clones; 85% to 95% are singletons. The clonotype comes from a woman aged 25-40 years who had been exposed to COVID-19. The source material was PBMCs or T cells enriched from blood (not recorded which). The rearrangement links TRBV10-2 to TRBJ1-4; TRBD1 is a possible D gene (5 bases). The DNA for the CDR3 is TGCGCCAGCGGGGGGTGGCGGACCAGCGAAAAACTGTTTTTT. This sequence encodes CASGGWRTSEKLFF.